A selection of T cell receptor beta chains follows, all from one sample in a study of immune evolution from preneoplasia to lung adenocarcinoma. Only in-frame clones appear in the TCRdb table, and some are missing; sequencing was by immunoSEQ multiplex PCR. Here the sample spans more than 6,500 clones, around 77% being singletons. Sequencing was done on a sample of FFPE adjacent normal lung tissue. The receptors stem from a person aged 70 to 85 with lung adenocarcinoma. The CDR3 runs from the conserved cysteine through the conserved F or W. A D gene is named only where the DNA matches it firmly. Clone size, where shown, is once, few, many, or a class for clones that have expanded.

v_gene,abundance,j_gene,d_gene,CDR3nt,CDR3aa
TRBV5-1,NA,TRBJ1-3,TRBD1,TGCGCCAGCAGTCCACAGGGGTCCTCTGGAAACACCATATATTTT,CASSPQGSSGNTIYF
TRBV11-2,NA,TRBJ1-1,TRBD1,TGTGCCAGCAGCCCAGACAGGGGGCTCTTAGTGAACACTGAAGCTTTCTTT,CASSPDRGLLVNTEAFF
TRBV15,NA,TRBJ1-3,NA,TGTGCCACCAGCCGAGACACGGTCTCTGGAAACACCATATATTTT,CATSRDTVSGNTIYF
TRBV6-6,few,TRBJ1-2,TRBD1,TGTGCCAGCAGTTTCCGGGACAGGGGGGACACCTTC,CASSFRDRGDTF
TRBV28,NA,TRBJ2-3,NA,TGTGCCAGCAGTTCCCCTACAGATACGCAGTATTTT,CASSSPTDTQYF
TRBV5-4,NA,TRBJ1-1,NA,TGTGCCAGCAGCTTGAGGGAGGGCGGGCCTGAAGCTTTCTTT,CASSLREGGPEAFF
TRBV6-1,NA,TRBJ1-6,NA,TGTGCCACCCGAATGGACATAACTAATTCACCCCTCCACTTT,CATRMDITNSPLHF
TRBV11-2,NA,TRBJ1-2,NA,TGTGCCAGCAGCTCCTCGGGGGGGAACTATGGCTACACCTTC,CASSSSGGNYGYTF
TRBV9,NA,TRBJ2-7,NA,TGTGCCAGCAGCGTAGGAGGGGATGGCTACGAGCAGTACTTC,CASSVGGDGYEQYF
TRBV5-5,few,TRBJ1-1,NA,TGTGCCAGCAGCTTTTTGACGAGGATGAACACTGAAGCTTTCTTT,CASSFLTRMNTEAFF
TRBV9,NA,TRBJ2-3,NA,TGTGCCAGCAGCGTATCAGCGGGACACACAGATACGCAGTATTTT,CASSVSAGHTDTQYF
TRBV13,NA,TRBJ2-7,TRBD1,TGTGCCAGCGGCCCCGGGACAGGGACCGAGCAGTACTTC,CASGPGTGTEQYF
TRBV6-6,NA,TRBJ1-2,NA,TGTGCCAGCAGATTGGACGGGAACTATGGCTACACCTTC,CASRLDGNYGYTF
TRBV10-1,once,TRBJ2-3,NA,TGCGCCAGCAGTGCGAGCGAACCCAGCACAGATACGCAGTATTTT,CASSASEPSTDTQYF
TRBV28,NA,TRBJ1-1,NA,TGTGCCAGCAGCCCATGGGCGAACACTGAAGCTTTCTTT,CASSPWANTEAFF